The 23 T cell receptor beta chains below come from one sample, sequenced in a study of cytotoxic CD8 clonotypes in ibrutinib-treated CLL. TCRdb's table, derived via immunoSEQ multiplex PCR, lists solely in-frame clones and lacks some. The table includes more than 200,000 clones, around 70% detected once. Material: PBMCs, obtained after 24 months of ibrutinib treatment. These receptors were obtained from a human donor with chronic lymphocytic leukemia.

The chain joins TRBV30 to TRBJ2-1, with no clear D. The CDR3 sequence is 13 residues long. V was trimmed by 4 bases and J by 3 bases, leaving 10 bases between them. CDR1 is GTSNPN and CDR2 is SVGIG in the germline V gene (reference sequence). The CDR3 sequence is CAWIPGLYNEQFF. In DNA form, the CDR3 reads TGTGCCTGGATCCCGGGTCTCTACAATGAGCAGTTCTTC.

This clone was detected only a few times. CDR3 loop: CASSFIDRGRGYTF. Written as DNA, the CDR3 is TGTGCCAGCAGTTTCATAGACAGGGGGAGAGGCTACACCTTC. The rearrangement joins TRBV28 to TRBJ1-2; 9 nucleotides agree with TRBD1. Germline V CDR1 and CDR2: MDHEN, SYDVKM. The CDR3 length is 14 residues. Trimming cost V 3 bases and J 8 bases; bases outside gene matches: 7.

This sequence joins TRBV30 and TRBJ1-5, with D tentatively TRBD1 (5 bases). V was cut by 3 bases and J by 10 bases, with 19 bases left in between. This CDR3 has 14 residues. CDR1 and CDR2 from the germline V gene are GTSNPN and SVGIG (reference sequence). The CDR3 sequence: CAWRISGTPGPQHF. CDR3 sequence (DNA): TGTGCCTGGAGGATTTCCGGGACCCCGGGCCCCCAGCATTTT.

This clone was counted only a few times. This chain uses TRBV7-9 with TRBJ1-2, with D tentatively TRBD1 (6 bases). Germline V gene lookup returns CDR1 SEHNR and CDR2 FQNEAQ (reference sequence). Trimming left V 2 bases short and J 2 bases short, with 12 bases between. The CDR3 is made up of 15 amino acids. CDR3 DNA: TGTGCCAGCAGCTTAAAGGGGGGTAAAAACTATGGCTACACCTTC. This encodes CASSLKGGKNYGYTF.

The chain joins TRBV5-1 to TRBJ2-4; TRBD2 is a possible D gene (5 bases). Germline V gene lookup returns CDR1 SGHRS and CDR2 YFSETQ. The CDR3 extends over 17 amino acids. V was cut by 1 base and J by 0 bases, with 14 bases left in between. In DNA, the CDR3 is TGCGCCAGCAGCTTGTTGAGCGGCAATGTAGCCAAAAACATTCAGTACTTC. This translates into CASSLLSGNVAKNIQYF.

The CDR3 DNA follows: TGCGCCAGCAGCAACGAACCGGGACAGGGGGTAGATACGCAGTATTTT. This gives the protein CASSNEPGQGVDTQYF. The chain is built from TRBV5-1 and TRBJ2-3; 11 bases match TRBD1. Losses at the gene ends were 4 bases for V and 5 bases for J; bases not matched to a gene: 9. The CDR3 sequence is 16 residues long. The germline gives CDR1 SGHRS, CDR2 YFSETQ.

A few counts support this clone. The rearrangement joins TRBV28 to TRBJ2-7; D may be TRBD2 (7 bases). The length of the CDR3 is 13 residues. The germline V and J ends were trimmed by 11 bases and 5 bases, with 19 bases remaining between them. Germline CDR1 and CDR2: MDHEN and SYDVKM. The CDR3, as DNA: TGTGCCGCCTCGGGGGGCCCCGGTGACGAGCAGTACTTC. It encodes CAASGGPGDEQYF.

The table lists this clone with many counts. J is TRBJ2-1 and V is TRBV7-9; the match to TRBD2 covers 14 bases. The CDR3 is 15 amino acids. CDR1 is SEHNR, CDR2 FQNEAQ, per germline (reference sequence). The ends lost 0 bases at V and 12 bases at J; junction bases unmatched: 4. The DNA for the CDR3 is TGTGCCAGCAGCTTAGCCGGGACTAGCGGGAGAGGGCAGTTCTTC. Translating gives CASSLAGTSGRGQFF. Using reference TRBV7-9 and TRBJ2-1 for the parts outside the CDR3, the full variable domain is DTGVSQNPRHKITKRGQNVTFRCDPISEHNRLYWYRQTLGQGPEFLTYFQNEAQLEKSRLLSDRFSAERPKGSFSTLEIQRTEQGDSAMYLCASSLAGTSGRGQFFGPGTRLTVL.

J is TRBJ1-4 and V is TRBV27; D possibly corresponds to TRBD1 (6 bases). CDR3 length: 14 residues. The germline CDR1 and CDR2 sequences are MNHEY and SMNVEV (reference sequence). Between the trimmed V and J ends, which lost 5 bases and 5 bases, there was a span of 12 bases. The CDR3 DNA reads TGTGCCAGCAGTATTGGGACATTAAATGAAAAACTGTTTTTT. Translating gives CASSIGTLNEKLFF.

The chain joins TRBV14 to TRBJ2-1, with D possibly TRBD2 on 5 matching bases. Germline-derived CDR1 and CDR2 are SGHDN and FVKESK. V shed 5 bases and J shed 7 bases, with 18 bases lying between them. This CDR3 region has 15 residues. Here the CDR3 reads CASSEGRWVENEQFF. The CDR3 DNA follows: TGTGCCAGCAGCGAGGGAAGGTGGGTGGAGAATGAGCAGTTCTTC.

This chain connects TRBV9 to TRBJ2-7; 10 bases fit TRBD2. V was clipped by 4 bases and J by 4 bases; unmatched bases: 5. Per germline, CDR1 SGDLS and CDR2 YYNGEE. This CDR3 is built from 14 residues. For the CDR3, the DNA is TGTGCCAGCAGCTCTCAGCGGGAGGGGTACGAGCAGTACTTC. Translating gives CASSSQREGYEQYF.

This chain uses TRBV9 with TRBJ2-7, with 8 nucleotides matching TRBD2. The CDR3 covers 14 residues. The germline V gene encodes CDR1 SGDLS and CDR2 YYNGEE. J gave up 6 bases and V 6 bases, and 11 bases lay outside the gene matches. The CDR3 DNA reads as TGTGCCAGCACCCCGGGACTAGTTTCACCCGAGCAGTACTTC. It codes for CASTPGLVSPEQYF.

The chain uses TRBV2 and TRBJ2-2; 9 bases agree with TRBD2. Trimming cost V 5 bases and J 10 bases; bases outside gene matches: 11. In germline, CDR1 is SNHLY, CDR2 FYNNEI. The length of the CDR3 is 15 residues. CDR3 DNA: TGTGCCAGCAGTCCGACGGGACTAGCTTCCGAGGAGCTGTTTTTT. Amino acids: CASSPTGLASEELFF.

This clone was found a few times. The chain employs TRBV7-6 and TRBJ1-5; D gene uncertain. V was clipped by 2 bases and J by 0 bases, with 5 bases between them. CDR3 size: 14 residues. Germline V gene sequence: CDR1 SGHVS, CDR2 FNYEAQ. In nucleotides, the CDR3 is TGTGCCAGCAGCTTAATGCCTAGCAATCAGCCCCAGCATTTT. Translation gives CASSLMPSNQPQHF.

The chain employs TRBV15 and TRBJ1-5, with D unresolved. V lost 3 bases, J lost 4 bases, and 4 bases lay in between. CDR3 length: 12 residues. Germline V gene data show CDR1 as LNHNV and CDR2 as YYDKDF (reference sequence). CDR3 sequence reads: CATSRENQPQHF. The CDR3 bases are TGTGCCACCAGCAGGGAAAATCAGCCCCAGCATTTT. The entire variable domain, with the rest obtained from reference TRBV15 and TRBJ1-5, is as follows: DAMVIQNPRYQVTQFGKPVTLSCSQTLNHNVMYWYQQKSSQAPKLLFHYYDKDFNNEADTPDNFQSRRPNTSFCFLDIRSPGLGDTAMYLCATSRENQPQHFGDGTRLSIL.

This clone was observed a handful of times. V usage is TRBV7-2 and J usage is TRBJ2-7; possibly TRBD2 for D (6 bases). CDR1 is SGHTA and CDR2 is FQGNSA in the germline V gene. This CDR3 region has 12 residues. Trimming took off 5 bases at V and 7 bases at J, with 12 bases between the two ends. CDR3 in amino acids: CASSGSGVEQYF. In DNA form, the CDR3 reads TGTGCCAGCAGCGGCTCGGGAGTAGAGCAGTACTTC. The full variable domain, completed using reference TRBV7-2 and TRBJ2-7, is GAGVSQSPSNKVTEKGKDVELRCDPISGHTALYWYRQSLGQGLEFLIYFQGNSAPDKSGLPSDRFSAERTGGSVSTLTIQRTQQEDSAVYLCASSGSGVEQYFGPGTRLTVT.

The chain is built from TRBV6-5 and TRBJ2-4, with D perhaps assigned TRBD1 or TRBD2 (6 bases each). The CDR3 totals 13 residues. CDR1 and CDR2 (germline): MNHEY, SVGAGI. V gave up 6 bases and J gave up 9 bases, with 15 bases separating them. CDR3 DNA sequence: TGTGCCAGCAGGGGGGGACAAGTGGGCATTCAGTACTTC. Translating gives CASRGGQVGIQYF.

The rearrangement uses TRBV7-3 and TRBJ2-2; D gene ambiguous. This CDR3 spans 14 amino acids. Trimming shortened V by 0 bases and J by 1 base, and 3 bases separated the two germline ends. The V gene's germline CDR1 is SGHTA and CDR2 FQGTGA. The CDR3 nucleotides are TGTGCCAGCAGCTTAACAGGGAACACCGGGGAGCTGTTTTTT. Translation gives CASSLTGNTGELFF.

A few counts support this clone. The CDR3 nucleotides read TGTGCCAGCAGCTTAGGGTCTCCAAACAATGAGCAGTTCTTC. This gives the protein CASSLGSPNNEQFF. The gene calls are TRBV7-3 and TRBJ2-1; D is uncertain. The CDR3 covers 14 residues. Germline loops: CDR1 SGHTA, CDR2 FQGTGA. The V end was cut by 2 bases, the J end by 5 bases, with 10 bases between.

This chain joins TRBV18 and TRBJ2-2, with a possible D match to TRBD2 (5 bases). Trimming took 2 bases from V and 6 from J, leaving 19 bases between them. The CDR3 sequence is 17 residues long. The germline CDR1 and CDR2 sequences are KGHSH and LQKENI. The CDR3 nucleotides are TGTGCCAGCTCACCATTCAAGGTTGAGGGAGCCCCCGGGGAGCTGTTTTTT. Protein: CASSPFKVEGAPGELFF.

In DNA form, the CDR3 reads TGCGCCAGCAGCTTGGTGGGGACAGGGATGGGCACTGAAGCTTTCTTT. Protein: CASSLVGTGMGTEAFF. V usage is TRBV5-1 and J usage is TRBJ1-1; 9 bases are shared with TRBD1. Germline CDR1 reads SGHRS; CDR2 reads YFSETQ. This CDR3 contains 16 residues. V lost 0 bases and J lost 4; bases outside the gene matches: 7.

This clone was counted once. The chain recombines TRBV4-2 with TRBJ2-7, with D perhaps TRBD1 or TRBD2 (5 bases each). The CDR3 contains 15 residues. Germline V CDR1 and CDR2: LGHNA, YNFKEQ. With 4 bases removed from V and 7 bases from J, the gap between germline ends came to 20 bases. The CDR3, as DNA: TGTGCCAGCAGCCCCGGGGACCTACCTCCTTCAGAGCAGTACTTC. Translating it yields CASSPGDLPPSEQYF.

CDR3 loop: CASSVSGVSYEQYF. The CDR3 DNA reads TGTGCCAGCAGCGTTAGCGGAGTTTCCTACGAGCAGTACTTC. The rearrangement uses TRBV7-3 and TRBJ2-7; weak D call: TRBD2 (6 bases). Deletions cut 5 bases from V and 1 base from J, with 12 bases between. Germline V gene sequence: CDR1 SGHTA, CDR2 FQGTGA. The CDR3 totals 14 residues.